Below, 32 T cell receptor beta chains from the same sample are listed, as sequenced in a study of T cell responses to AZD1222 COVID-19 vaccine. Here immunoSEQ multiplex PCR was the method, and the copy in TCRdb shows in-frame clones only, minus some. Seen here are about 140,000 clones, around 90% observed once, and the top ten hold 7.5% to 9.5%. Specimen: peripheral blood, collected 28 days after the second dose of the MenACWY control vaccine. These receptors all come from an adult who received the MenACWY meningococcal vaccine as a control.

This clone showed up just once. The V and J genes are TRBV19 and TRBJ2-2; TRBD2 matches 13 bases. This CDR3 is built from 19 residues. V lost 9 bases to trimming and J lost 4 bases; unmatched junction nucleotides: 17. The V gene's germline CDR1 is LNHDA and CDR2 SQIVND (reference sequence). CDR3 in amino acids: CASGWDRTSGRAGTGELFF. The DNA of the CDR3 is TGTGCCAGCGGGTGGGATAGGACTAGCGGGAGAGCGGGCACCGGGGAGCTGTTTTTT.

The V and J genes are TRBV14 and TRBJ2-7, with 13 nucleotides matching TRBD2. The CDR3 loop spans 20 amino acids. The germline gives CDR1 SGHDN, CDR2 FVKESK. V lost 0 bases, J lost 0 bases, and 11 bases stayed unmatched. The chain's CDR3 is CASSQEVLGLAGMGSYEQYF. CDR3 in DNA: TGTGCCAGCAGCCAAGAGGTGTTGGGACTAGCGGGAATGGGCTCCTACGAGCAGTACTTC.

V gene TRBV2 combines with J gene TRBJ1-5; 12 bases are shared with TRBD1. CDR1 is SNHLY, CDR2 FYNNEI, per germline. The CDR3 runs 15 residues. The V and J ends lost 8 bases and 6 bases, in that order; junction bases with no gene match: 8. CDR3 region: CASSAGTGGSQPQHF. For the CDR3, the DNA is TGTGCCAGCTCTGCCGGGACAGGGGGCTCTCAGCCCCAGCATTTT.

The genes are TRBV12-3 or TRBV12-4 and TRBJ2-1, with D possibly TRBD1 on 5 matching bases. V was pared by 5 bases and J by 8 bases, with 13 bases between. The CDR3 length is 13 residues. CDR3 protein: CASSRTGNDEQFF. The CDR3 DNA sequence: TGTGCCAGCAGTCGAACAGGTAACGATGAGCAGTTCTTC.

The rearrangement links TRBV7-2 to TRBJ1-5; TRBD1 matches at 11 bases. Trimming removed 6 bases from V and 7 bases from J; junction bases left unmatched: 8. The V gene's germline CDR1 is SGHTA and CDR2 FQGNSA. The CDR3 is made up of 15 amino acids. The CDR3 DNA reads as TGTGCCAGCAGTACAGGACAGGGGGCAGGACAGCCCCAGCATTTT. Its translation: CASSTGQGAGQPQHF.

A single count supports this clone. The chain is built from TRBV6-6 and TRBJ1-3, with a possible D match to TRBD1 (5 bases). Trimming cost V 7 bases and J 0 bases, with 10 bases left between them. Germline CDR1 and CDR2: MNHNY and SVGAGI (reference sequence). This CDR3 contains 14 residues. The CDR3 spells CASTGIFSGNTIYF. The CDR3 bases are TGTGCCAGCACAGGGATATTCTCTGGAAACACCATATATTTT.

This chain joins TRBV10-3 and TRBJ2-1, with 8 bases aligning to TRBD2. The CDR3 consists of 14 residues. Trimming removed 10 bases from V and 5 bases from J; junction bases left unmatched: 10. CDR1 is ENHRY, CDR2 SYGVKD, per germline. The CDR3 region is CATGRTSTHNEQFF. CDR3 DNA sequence: TGTGCCACCGGGAGGACTAGCACACACAATGAGCAGTTCTTC.

The chain links TRBV4-3 to TRBJ2-7, with 12 bases fitting TRBD1. With 0 bases clipped from V and 10 bases from J, the junction kept 7 bases outside the gene matches. The CDR3 totals 15 residues. Germline CDR1 LGHNA, CDR2 YSLEER. CDR3 in amino acids: CASSQDRGGQGAQYF. CDR3 in DNA: TGCGCCAGCAGCCAAGATAGGGGGGGACAGGGGGCCCAGTACTTC.

This chain connects TRBV4-3 to TRBJ1-2; no clear D. V shed 1 base and J shed 6 bases, with 24 bases lying between them. The CDR3 sequence is 18 residues long. Looked up from germline, CDR1 is LGHNA and CDR2 is YSLEER. The DNA of the CDR3 is TGCGCCAGCAGCCAAGGGGCATACGGGGAGTCCCGTGGGGATGGCTACACCTTC. Translation gives CASSQGAYGESRGDGYTF.

V is TRBV19 and J is TRBJ1-4; TRBD1 matches at 7 bases. Germline CDR1 is LNHDA and CDR2 is SQIVND (reference sequence). CDR3 size: 13 residues. The ends lost 7 bases at V and 8 bases at J; junction bases unmatched: 7. CDR3 nucleotide sequence: TGTGCCAGTAAACAACAGGGGCGGGAAAAACTGTTTTTT. This translates into CASKQQGREKLFF.

This chain uses TRBV5-8 with TRBJ1-1; 7 nucleotides agree with TRBD1. Trimming took 3 bases from V and 11 from J; bases not matched to a gene: 10. The length of the CDR3 is 13 residues. CDR1 is SGHTS and CDR2 is YDEGEE in the germline V gene. CDR3 DNA sequence: TGTGCCAGCAGCTACCTACAGGGGATACGGGCTTTCTTT. Translation: CASSYLQGIRAFF.

The chain is built from TRBV6-6 and TRBJ2-1, with no clear D. Germline lookup yields CDR1 MNHNY and CDR2 SVGAGI (reference sequence). Trimming cost V 6 bases and J 9 bases, with 9 bases left between them. The CDR3 consists of 11 residues. The CDR3 sequence is CASSHPSEQFF. In DNA, the CDR3 is TGTGCCAGCAGCCACCCCAGTGAGCAGTTCTTC.

The rearrangement joins TRBV6-5 to TRBJ2-5, with 9 bases matching TRBD2. In germline, CDR1 is MNHEY, CDR2 SVGAGI. The CDR3 is 15 amino acids. V lost 4 bases to trimming and J lost 4 bases; unmatched junction nucleotides: 7. The CDR3 region is CASSSRTSVGETQYF. In DNA, the CDR3 is TGTGCCAGCAGTTCGAGGACTAGCGTGGGAGAGACCCAGTACTTC.

This clone came up once. The V call is TRBV30, the J call TRBJ2-4, with D possibly being TRBD1 (6 bases). V lost 7 bases and J 0 bases, leaving 13 bases between the germline ends. Germline V gene sequence: CDR1 GTSNPN, CDR2 SVGIG (reference sequence). This CDR3 has 14 amino acids. CDR3 nucleotides: TGTGCCTACCAACAGGGTCTAGCCAAAAACATTCAGTACTTC. This translates into CAYQQGLAKNIQYF.

The gene calls are TRBV5-1 and TRBJ2-6; tentative D call: TRBD2 (5 bases). The ends were cut back, 3 bases at V and 0 bases at J, with 7 bases in the middle. CDR1 is SGHRS and CDR2 is YFSETQ in the germline V gene. The CDR3 loop spans 15 amino acids. This CDR3 reads CASSSGISGANVLTF. The CDR3 DNA follows: TGCGCCAGCAGCTCGGGGATCTCTGGGGCCAACGTCCTGACTTTC.

The chain couples TRBV28 to TRBJ2-7, with 8 bases aligning to TRBD1. There are 12 residues in the CDR3. V was clipped by 3 bases and J by 6 bases; unmatched bases: 1. The germline gives CDR1 MDHEN, CDR2 SYDVKM. DNA of the CDR3: TGTGCCAGCAGTTTTGACAGGGGCGAGCAGTACTTC. Protein: CASSFDRGEQYF.

This clone came up a few times. The same CDR3 can be traced to other DNA sequences in this sample. The rearrangement uses TRBV19 and TRBJ1-2; 9 bases are shared with TRBD1. The CDR3 runs 14 residues. V dropped 5 bases and J dropped 2; count of bases not matched to a gene: 3. CDR1 and CDR2 from the germline V gene are LNHDA and SQIVND (reference sequence). This chain's CDR3 is CASSPGQGNYGYTF. In DNA, the CDR3 is TGTGCCAGTAGTCCGGGACAGGGAAACTATGGCTACACCTTC.

The V call is TRBV7-3, the J call TRBJ2-5; TRBD2 is a possible D gene (5 bases). The CDR3 is made up of 13 amino acids. Trimming took 5 bases from V and 5 from J, leaving 12 bases between them. The germline V gene encodes CDR1 SGHTA and CDR2 FQGTGA. In DNA form, the CDR3 reads TGTGCCAGCAGCCCGGGCGGGTTGGAGACCCAGTACTTC. Translated: CASSPGGLETQYF.

The chain joins TRBV28 to TRBJ2-1, with 7 bases matching TRBD2. The CDR3 loop spans 15 amino acids. Germline V gene data show CDR1 as MDHEN and CDR2 as SYDVKM. V gave up 4 bases and J gave up 1 base; unmatched junction bases: 4. The CDR3 loop is CASSSRGRSYNEQFF. The CDR3 DNA is TGTGCCAGCAGTTCGCGGGGGAGGTCCTACAATGAGCAGTTCTTC.

The chain uses TRBV6-5 and TRBJ2-7; tentative D call: TRBD2 (6 bases). This CDR3 has 15 residues. Trimming took 2 bases from V and 6 from J, leaving 17 bases between them. CDR1 is MNHEY and CDR2 is SVGAGI in the germline V gene. In nucleotides, the CDR3 is TGTGCCAGCAGTTACGCGGGAAGGGTGGTGGGCGAGCAGTACTTC. Its protein is CASSYAGRVVGEQYF.

This clone has a handful of counts. This chain links TRBV2 with TRBJ1-4; 8 bases are a match to TRBD1. The CDR3 spans 15 residues. The germline V gene encodes CDR1 SNHLY and CDR2 FYNNEI. V lost 8 bases to trimming and J lost 4 bases; unmatched junction nucleotides: 9. The CDR3 DNA is TGTGCCAGCTCGGTCGGACAGGGAATTAATGAAAAACTGTTTTTT. Residues: CASSVGQGINEKLFF.

Remarks on this clone: Mismatch with germline at one junction end may stem from a read error. The V gene is TRBV7-7, the J gene TRBJ2-7; D remains ambiguous. The CDR3 length is 16 residues. Germline values: CDR1 SSHAT, CDR2 FNYEAQ (reference sequence). This CDR3 is CASSFTFSIRSSEQYF. The CDR3 DNA is TGTGCTAGCAGCTTCACGTTTAGCATACGCAGTAGCGAGCAGTACTTC.

This clone is a singleton in its sample. The chain recombines TRBV5-1 with TRBJ1-4, with D possibly TRBD1 on 6 matching bases. There are 16 residues in the CDR3. Trimming stripped 0 bases from V and 8 bases from J, with 17 bases between. Germline assignment: CDR1 SGHRS and CDR2 YFSETQ. The CDR3: CASSLEATGKGEKLFF. CDR3 sequence (DNA): TGCGCCAGCAGCTTGGAAGCGACAGGAAAGGGGGAAAAACTGTTTTTT.

This chain links TRBV27 with TRBJ1-1; D is undetermined. Germline V lookup: CDR1 MNHEY, CDR2 SMNVEV (reference sequence). The CDR3 sequence is 12 residues long. Between the trimmed V and J ends, which lost 6 bases and 8 bases, there was a span of 13 bases. The CDR3 sequence is CASRVTDLEAFF. The DNA of the CDR3 is TGTGCCAGCAGGGTTACTGACTTGGAAGCTTTCTTT.

This chain links TRBV7-6 with TRBJ2-1, with 8 positions matching TRBD2. CDR3 length: 15 residues. In germline, CDR1 is SGHVS, CDR2 FNYEAQ. V dropped 3 bases and J dropped 7; count of bases not matched to a gene: 8. Here the CDR3 reads CASSFAGTRGNEQFF. The CDR3, as DNA: TGTGCCAGCAGCTTCGCAGGGACTAGAGGAAATGAGCAGTTCTTC.

This chain links TRBV29-1 with TRBJ2-7, with TRBD2 identical over 7 bases. CDR1 and CDR2 from the germline V gene are SQVTM and ANQGSEA. This CDR3 has 13 amino acids. With 6 bases clipped from V and 2 bases from J, the junction kept 7 bases outside the gene matches. The CDR3 coding sequence is TGCAGCGTGAGGACTAGTAAGACCTACGAGCAGTACTTC. This sequence encodes CSVRTSKTYEQYF.

The chain has TRBV18 and TRBJ2-5; D is undetermined. Trimming cost V 3 bases and J 5 bases, with 19 bases left between them. The CDR3 length is 16 residues. Per germline, CDR1 KGHSH and CDR2 LQKENI. CDR3 bases: TGTGCCAGCTCACCCTCCGGCCAGATGGGGTATGAGACCCAGTACTTC. Amino acid sequence: CASSPSGQMGYETQYF.

This chain uses TRBV28 with TRBJ1-2; 9 nucleotides agree with TRBD1. V trimming: 5 bases; J trimming: 4 bases; junction bases outside the gene matches: 5. CDR3 length equals 14 residues. CDR1 and CDR2 (germline): MDHEN, SYDVKM. CDR3 nucleotides: TGTGCCAGCAGTCCCGGGACAGGGCGCTATGGCTACACCTTC. This translates into CASSPGTGRYGYTF.

The chain recombines TRBV6-1 with TRBJ1-5, with TRBD1 matching 11 bases. V was clipped by 4 bases and J by 7 bases; unmatched bases: 9. Per germline, CDR1 MNHNS and CDR2 SASEGT. The CDR3 extends over 16 amino acids. This CDR3 is CASSGWGTGGAQPQHF. For the CDR3, the DNA is TGTGCCAGCAGTGGGTGGGGGACAGGGGGTGCACAGCCCCAGCATTTT.

The chain has TRBV10-3 and TRBJ1-1; a possible D gene is TRBD1 (5 bases). The germline V gene has CDR1 ENHRY and CDR2 SYGVKD. The CDR3 is 16 residues long. The V and J ends lost 2 bases and 4 bases respectively, with 17 bases between them. This CDR3 is CAISEGPGRGRTEAFF. The CDR3 DNA sequence: TGTGCCATCAGTGAGGGTCCAGGGAGGGGACGCACTGAAGCTTTCTTT.

The chain couples TRBV7-2 to TRBJ2-2; TRBD2 agrees at 8 bases. The ends lost 8 bases at V and 1 base at J; junction bases unmatched: 6. Germline V CDR1 and CDR2: SGHTA, FQGNSA. The CDR3 runs 15 residues. The CDR3 here is CASLRGLENTGELFF. CDR3 DNA sequence: TGTGCCAGCCTTCGGGGACTAGAGAACACCGGGGAGCTGTTTTTT.

J is TRBJ1-1 and V is TRBV6-5; unclear D gene. V was shortened by 0 bases and J by 3 bases, with 11 bases between the two germline ends. Germline V gene lookup returns CDR1 MNHEY and CDR2 SVGAGI. This CDR3 is 15 amino acids long. DNA of the CDR3: TGTGCCAGCAGTTACTCTTCCGGAGGTGACACTGAAGCTTTCTTT. Its translation is CASSYSSGGDTEAFF.